This TCR beta chain was identified in a study of T-cell memory formation after mild COVID-19. TCRdb independently ran MiXCR on the 5' RACE reads; one entry per CDR3 protein. The repertoire holds around 370,000 distinct CDR3 sequences, with roughly 20% as singletons. This clonotype showed up just a few times. The sequence derives from an adult woman who had mild COVID-19 (a few samples of this study predate the infection). Cell type and time point are not known. Input material: PBMCs or a T cell subset sorted from them (not recorded which).

In DNA, the CDR3 is TGCGCCAGCAGCTTTGCGGGAGCGCGAGGGGCAGATACGCAGTATTTT. Amino acid sequence: CASSFAGARGADTQYF. The J gene is TRBJ2-3, the V gene TRBV5-1; TRBD2 matches at 7 bases. J was trimmed by 4 bases and V by 2 bases; bases with no gene match: 10. This CDR3 region has 16 residues. Germline V gene data show CDR1 as SGHRS and CDR2 as YFSETQ.